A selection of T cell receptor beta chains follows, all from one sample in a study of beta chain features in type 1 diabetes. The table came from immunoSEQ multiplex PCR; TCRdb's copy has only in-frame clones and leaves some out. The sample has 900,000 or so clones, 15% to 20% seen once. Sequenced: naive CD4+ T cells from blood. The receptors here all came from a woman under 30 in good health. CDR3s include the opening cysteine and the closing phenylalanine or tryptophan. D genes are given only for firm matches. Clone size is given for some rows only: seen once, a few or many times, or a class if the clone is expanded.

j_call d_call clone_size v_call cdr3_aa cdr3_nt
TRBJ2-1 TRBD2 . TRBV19 CASSIGASGYNEQFF TGTGCCAGTAGTATAGGTGCTAGCGGATACAATGAGCAGTTCTTC
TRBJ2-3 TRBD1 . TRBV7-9 CASSFPGQGEYF TGTGCCAGCAGCTTCCCGGGACAGGGGGAGTATTTT
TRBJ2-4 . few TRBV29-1 CSVGRQNIQYF TGCAGCGTTGGTAGACAAAACATTCAGTACTTC
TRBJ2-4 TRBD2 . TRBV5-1 CASSSGLAGLNLAKNIQYF TGCGCCAGCAGCTCGGGACTAGCGGGACTCAATCTAGCCAAAAACATTCAGTACTTC
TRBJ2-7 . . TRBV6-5 CASTPETDYYEQYF TGTGCCAGCACCCCTGAGACAGACTACTACGAGCAGTACTTC
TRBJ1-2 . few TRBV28 CASSSPGGGTYGYTF TGTGCCAGCAGTTCACCCGGGGGGGGCACCTATGGCTACACCTTC
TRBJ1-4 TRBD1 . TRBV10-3 CAISAKGQGNEKLFF TGTGCCATCAGTGCTAAGGGACAGGGGAATGAAAAACTGTTTTTT
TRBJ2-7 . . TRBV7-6 CASSSTGRGEQYF TGTGCCAGCAGCTCTACAGGGCGTGGAGAGCAGTACTTC
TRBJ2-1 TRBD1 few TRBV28 CASLDRGHEQFF TGTGCCAGCCTGGACAGGGGGCATGAGCAGTTCTTC
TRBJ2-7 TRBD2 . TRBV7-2 CASSLVASGSFAYEQYF TGTGCCAGCAGCTTAGTGGCTAGCGGGAGCTTCGCCTACGAGCAGTACTTC
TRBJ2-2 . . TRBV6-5 CASSLQLEYTGELFF TGTGCCAGCAGCCTCCAACTAGAATACACCGGGGAGCTGTTTTTT
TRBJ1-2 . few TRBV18 CASSPQTPGDGYTF TGTGCCAGCTCACCTCAGACCCCAGGGGATGGCTACACCTTC
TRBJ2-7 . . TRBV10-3 CAISRDSASYEQYF TGTGCCATCAGCCGGGACTCAGCGTCCTACGAGCAGTACTTC
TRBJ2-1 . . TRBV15 CATSRGTASSYNEQFF TGTGCCACCAGCAGAGGGACGGCGAGCTCCTACAATGAGCAGTTCTTC
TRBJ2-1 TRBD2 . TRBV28 CASRQGGRAYNEQFF TGTGCCAGCAGGCAAGGCGGGAGGGCCTACAATGAGCAGTTCTTC
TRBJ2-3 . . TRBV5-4 CASSPVATSTDTQYF TGTGCCAGCAGCCCCGTGGCGACTAGCACAGATACGCAGTATTTT
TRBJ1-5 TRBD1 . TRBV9 CASSVGDRANQPQHF TGTGCCAGCAGCGTAGGGGACAGGGCAAATCAGCCCCAGCATTTT
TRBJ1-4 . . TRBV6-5 CASSYQFQAPREKLFF TGTGCCAGCAGTTACCAGTTCCAGGCACCTCGGGAAAAACTGTTTTTT
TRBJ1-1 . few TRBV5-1 CASSLDSGVAEAFF TGCGCCAGCAGCTTGGACAGCGGAGTCGCTGAAGCTTTCTTT
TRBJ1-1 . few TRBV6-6 CASSYSRKQNTEAFF TGTGCCAGCAGTTACTCTAGGAAACAGAACACTGAAGCTTTCTTT
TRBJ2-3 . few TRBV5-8 CASSLGPDTDTQYF TGTGCCAGCAGCTTAGGGCCCGACACAGATACGCAGTATTTT
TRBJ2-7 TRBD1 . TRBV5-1 CASSPQGQGAYEQYF TGCGCCAGCAGCCCCCAAGGACAGGGAGCCTACGAGCAGTACTTC
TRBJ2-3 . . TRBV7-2 CASSLGTRSTDTQYF TGTGCCAGCAGCTTAGGGACGCGGAGCACAGATACGCAGTATTTT
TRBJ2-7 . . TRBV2 CASSDEGAKRYF TGTGCCAGCAGTGATGAAGGGGCCAAGCGGTACTTC
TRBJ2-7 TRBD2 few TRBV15 CATSPGLAGGPYEQYF TGTGCCACCAGCCCAGGACTAGCGGGAGGACCCTACGAGCAGTACTTC
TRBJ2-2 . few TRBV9 CASSVASVGTGELFF TGTGCCAGCAGCGTAGCGTCTGTGGGAACCGGGGAGCTGTTTTTT
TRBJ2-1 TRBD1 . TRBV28 CASRTGTGTSYEQFF TGTGCCAGCAGGACCGGGACAGGGACCTCCTATGAGCAGTTCTTC
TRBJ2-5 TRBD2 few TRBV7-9 CASSLKSGSLETQYF TGTGCCAGCAGCCTAAAGAGCGGGAGTCTCGAGACCCAGTACTTC
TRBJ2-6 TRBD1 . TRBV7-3 CASSLSQGAGANVLTF TGTGCCAGCAGCTTATCACAGGGGGCAGGGGCCAACGTCCTGACTTTC
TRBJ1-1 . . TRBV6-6 CASSYLVGTEAFF TGTGCCAGCAGTTACCTAGTTGGCACTGAAGCTTTCTTT
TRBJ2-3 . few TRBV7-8 CASSSSPDITDTQYF TGTGCCAGCAGCTCTTCACCGGACATCACAGATACGCAGTATTTT
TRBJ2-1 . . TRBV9 CASSAPGALGHNEQFF TGTGCCAGCAGCGCCCCGGGAGCCCTTGGGCACAATGAGCAGTTCTTC
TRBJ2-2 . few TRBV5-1 CASSLVVGELFF TGCGCCAGCAGCTTGGTGGTGGGGGAGCTGTTTTTT
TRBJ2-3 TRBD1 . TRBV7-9 CASSTGTGDTDTQYF TGTGCCAGCAGCACCGGGACAGGGGATACAGATACGCAGTATTTT
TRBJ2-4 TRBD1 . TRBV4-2 CASTPAAGTDKNIQYF TGTGCCAGCACCCCAGCCGCCGGGACAGATAAAAACATTCAGTACTTC
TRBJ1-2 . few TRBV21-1 CASSYLPHSYGYTF TGTGCCAGCAGTTATCTTCCGCACAGCTATGGCTACACCTTC
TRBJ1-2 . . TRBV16 CASSQSRSKFRF TGTGCCAGCAGCCAATCCAGGAGCAAGTTTCGCTTC
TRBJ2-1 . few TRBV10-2 CASTTTTGIVSPGEQFF TGCGCCAGCACTACTACGACAGGAATCGTCTCCCCAGGCGAGCAGTTCTTC
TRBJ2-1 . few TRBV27 CASSLRGWNEQFF TGTGCCAGCAGTTTAAGGGGGTGGAATGAGCAGTTCTTC
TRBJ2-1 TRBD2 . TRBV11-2 CASSLVAGVSYNEQFF TGTGCCAGCAGCTTAGTAGCGGGAGTCTCCTACAATGAGCAGTTCTTC
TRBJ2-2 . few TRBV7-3 CASSLNPPSTGELFF TGTGCCAGCAGCTTAAACCCCCCGAGCACCGGGGAGCTGTTTTTT
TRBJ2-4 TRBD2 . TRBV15 CATRRGGGSGMAKNIQYF TGTGCCACCCGCCGGGGTGGCGGGAGCGGGATGGCCAAAAACATTCAGTACTTC
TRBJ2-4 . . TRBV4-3 CASSQDRAKNIQYF TGCGCCAGCAGCCAAGACCGGGCCAAAAACATTCAGTACTTC
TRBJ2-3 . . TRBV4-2 CASSQVQGTDTQYF TGTGCCAGCAGCCAAGTACAAGGCACAGATACGCAGTATTTT
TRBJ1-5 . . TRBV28 CASTAGDYQPQHF TGTGCCAGCACCGCGGGGGACTATCAGCCCCAGCATTTT
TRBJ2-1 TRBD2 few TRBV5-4 CASSGGLAAYNEQFF TGTGCCAGCAGCGGGGGACTAGCGGCCTACAATGAGCAGTTCTTC
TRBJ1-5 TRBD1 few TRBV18 CASSRDRFASNQPQHF TGTGCCAGCTCCCGGGACAGGTTTGCTAGCAATCAGCCCCAGCATTTT
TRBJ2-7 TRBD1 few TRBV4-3 CASSQEWTGGYEQYF TGCGCCAGCAGCCAAGAATGGACAGGGGGCTACGAGCAGTACTTC
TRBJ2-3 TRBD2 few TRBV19 CASSTRTSGDYAQYF TGTGCCAGTAGTACCCGGACTAGCGGAGACTATGCGCAGTATTTT
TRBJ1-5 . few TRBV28 CASSEGQLLGEPQHF TGTGCCAGCAGTGAAGGACAGCTCCTGGGGGAGCCCCAGCATTTT
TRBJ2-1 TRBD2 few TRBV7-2 CASRLQRDSPFF TGTGCCAGCAGATTACAGCGGGATAGTCCGTTCTTC
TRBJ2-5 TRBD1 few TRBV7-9 CASTRQGPQETQYF TGTGCCAGCACCAGACAGGGCCCCCAAGAGACCCAGTACTTC
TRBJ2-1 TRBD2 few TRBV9 CASSVVASGNNEQFF TGTGCCAGCAGCGTAGTGGCTAGCGGGAACAATGAGCAGTTCTTC
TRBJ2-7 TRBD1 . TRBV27 CASRRTGDYEQYF TGTGCCAGCAGACGAACAGGGGACTACGAGCAGTACTTC
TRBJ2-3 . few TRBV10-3 CAISESNRRGATDTQYF TGTGCCATCAGTGAGTCGAACCGGCGTGGGGCCACAGATACGCAGTATTTT
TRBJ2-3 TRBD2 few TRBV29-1 CSVGTLAGVSTQYF TGCAGCGTTGGCACCTTAGCGGGAGTCTCTACGCAGTATTTT
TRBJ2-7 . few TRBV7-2 CASSRDNRGYEQYF TGTGCCAGCAGCAGAGACAACCGAGGGTACGAGCAGTACTTC
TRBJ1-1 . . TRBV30 CARPGRYRGTEAFF TGTGCCCGCCCGGGGCGGTATCGGGGGACTGAAGCTTTCTTT
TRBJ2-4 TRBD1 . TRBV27 CASRQPGTGRNIQYF TGTGCCAGCCGACAGCCCGGGACAGGGAGAAACATTCAGTACTTC